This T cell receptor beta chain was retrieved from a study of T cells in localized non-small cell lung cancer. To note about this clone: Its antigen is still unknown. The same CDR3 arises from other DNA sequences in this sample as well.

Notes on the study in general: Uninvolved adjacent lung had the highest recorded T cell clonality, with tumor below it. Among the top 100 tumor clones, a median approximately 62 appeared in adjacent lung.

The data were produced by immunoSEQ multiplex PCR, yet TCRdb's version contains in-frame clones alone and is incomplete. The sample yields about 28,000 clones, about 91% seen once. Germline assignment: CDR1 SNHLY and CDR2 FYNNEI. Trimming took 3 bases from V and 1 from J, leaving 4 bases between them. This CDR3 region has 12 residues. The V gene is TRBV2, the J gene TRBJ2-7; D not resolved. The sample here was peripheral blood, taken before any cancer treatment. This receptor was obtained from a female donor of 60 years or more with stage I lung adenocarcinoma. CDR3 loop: CASSEASYEQYF. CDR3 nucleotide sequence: TGTGCCAGCAGTGAGGCATCCTACGAGCAGTACTTC.